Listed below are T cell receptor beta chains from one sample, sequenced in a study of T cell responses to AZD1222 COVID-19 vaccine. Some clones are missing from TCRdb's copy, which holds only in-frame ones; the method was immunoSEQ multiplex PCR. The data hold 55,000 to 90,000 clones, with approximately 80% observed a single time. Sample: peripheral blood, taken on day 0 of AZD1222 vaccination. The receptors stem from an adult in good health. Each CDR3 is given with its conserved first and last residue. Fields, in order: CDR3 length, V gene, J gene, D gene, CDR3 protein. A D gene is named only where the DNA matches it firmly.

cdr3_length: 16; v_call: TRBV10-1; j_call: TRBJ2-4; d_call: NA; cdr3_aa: CASSESTLQGQNIQYF
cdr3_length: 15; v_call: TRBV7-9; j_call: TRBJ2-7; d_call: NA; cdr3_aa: CASSLGEGVVYEQYF
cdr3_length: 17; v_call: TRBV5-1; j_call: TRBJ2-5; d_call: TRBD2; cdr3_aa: CASSLYPAGESWETQYF
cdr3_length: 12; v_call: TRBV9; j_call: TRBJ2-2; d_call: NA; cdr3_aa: CASSVVNGELFF
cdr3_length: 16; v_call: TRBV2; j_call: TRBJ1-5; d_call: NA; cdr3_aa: CASSDIGRGGNQPQHF
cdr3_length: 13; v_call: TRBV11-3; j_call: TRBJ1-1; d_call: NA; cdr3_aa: CASSPGWDTEAFF
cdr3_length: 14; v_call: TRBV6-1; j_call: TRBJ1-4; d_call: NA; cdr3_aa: CASSEPYWGEKLFF
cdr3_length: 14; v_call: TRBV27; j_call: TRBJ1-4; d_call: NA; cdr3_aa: CASSSFLRGEKLFF
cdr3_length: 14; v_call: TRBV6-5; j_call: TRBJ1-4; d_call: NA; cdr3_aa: CASSFPADNEKLFF
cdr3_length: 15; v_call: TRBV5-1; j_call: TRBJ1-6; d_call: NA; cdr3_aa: CASTPETPYNSPLHF
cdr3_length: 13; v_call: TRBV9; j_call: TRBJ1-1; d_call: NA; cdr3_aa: CASRTSPDTEAFF
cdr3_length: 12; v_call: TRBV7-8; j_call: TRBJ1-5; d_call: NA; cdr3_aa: CASRLSSGPQHF
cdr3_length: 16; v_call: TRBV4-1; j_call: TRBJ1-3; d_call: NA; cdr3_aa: CASSQERVNSGNTIYF
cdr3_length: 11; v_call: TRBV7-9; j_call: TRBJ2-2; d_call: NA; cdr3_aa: CASGRTGELFF
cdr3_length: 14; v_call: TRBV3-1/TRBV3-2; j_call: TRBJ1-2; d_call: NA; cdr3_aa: CASSQDPQSGGYTF
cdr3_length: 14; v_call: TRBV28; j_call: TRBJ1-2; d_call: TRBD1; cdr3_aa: CASRGTGRYYGYTF
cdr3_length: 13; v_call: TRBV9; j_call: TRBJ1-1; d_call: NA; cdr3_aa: CASSVVGDTEAFF